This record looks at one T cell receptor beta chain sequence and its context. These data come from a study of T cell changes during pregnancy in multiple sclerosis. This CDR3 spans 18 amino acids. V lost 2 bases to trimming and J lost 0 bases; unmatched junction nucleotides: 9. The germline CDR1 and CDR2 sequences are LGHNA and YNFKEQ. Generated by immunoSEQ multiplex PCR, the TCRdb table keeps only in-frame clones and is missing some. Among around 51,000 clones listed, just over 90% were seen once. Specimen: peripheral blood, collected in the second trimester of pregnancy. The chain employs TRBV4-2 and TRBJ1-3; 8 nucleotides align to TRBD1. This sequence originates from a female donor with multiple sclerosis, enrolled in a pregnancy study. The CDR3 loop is CASSQPRDRYYSGNTIYF. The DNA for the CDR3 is TGTGCCAGCAGCCAACCGCGGGACAGGTATTACTCTGGAAACACCATATATTTT.